This T cell receptor (beta chain) was retrieved from a study of cytomegalovirus exposure and HLA in healthy donors. PCR amplification relied on 60 Vbeta primers (plus 13 Jbeta primers). The method was immunoSEQ multiplex PCR; TCRdb's version includes in-frame clones alone and lacks a portion of them. The data show about 130,000 clones, 80% seen once. General study findings and limits: Across donors, presence/absence analyses took sequencing depth to be roughly uniform. The study put 150 to 200 TCR beta chains on its list as cytomegalovirus-associated.

Worth noting for this clone: The target antigen is unknown.

After removal of 5 bases from V and 2 bases from J, the junction contained 9 bases not matched to a gene. This CDR3 is built from 15 residues. The germline V gene encodes CDR1 SNHLY and CDR2 FYNNEI. What was sequenced was PBMCs. The clonotype originates from a middle-aged man in good health and CMV-seronegative. The V gene is TRBV2, the J gene TRBJ2-7, with TRBD1 matching over 7 bases. This CDR3 reads CASSSETGSTYEQYF. DNA of the CDR3: TGTGCCAGCAGTTCTGAGACAGGGAGTACCTACGAGCAGTACTTC. The full variable domain, rest sourced from reference TRBV2 and TRBJ2-7, is EPEVTQTPSHQVTQMGQEVILRCVPISNHLYFYWYRQILGQKVEFLVSFYNNEISEKSEIFDDQFSVERPDGSNFTLKIRSTKLEDSAMYFCASSSETGSTYEQYFGPGTRLTVT.